The 6 T cell receptor beta chains listed next were all sequenced from one sample in a study of PD-1 blockade in classical Hodgkin lymphoma (dated by TCRdb to 2018 to 2021). This sample's time point label indicates: cycle 1 day 1 (C1D1), immediately before nivolumab initiation. Every trial patient had relapsed following autologous stem cell transplantation, and prior brentuximab vedotin exposure was what differed among cohorts A, B and C. Receptors were amplified or captured by the immunoSEQ multiplex PCR assay. TCRdb stores this immuneACCESS table with in-frame sequences only. Part of the clones is absent; in the studies checked, under half of the shortfall reflects unresolved V genes, and no reason is known for the rest. The sample table records almost 85,000 clones; under 90% of these occur just once. The ten largest account for about 20% of the sample. The sequences come from peripheral blood mononuclear cells (PBMCs), collected at baseline. The receptors here all came from a human donor with classical Hodgkin lymphoma.

This chain links TRBV18 with TRBJ1-2; the D is unclear. The ends were cut back, 3 bases at V and 4 bases at J, with 18 bases in the middle. CDR1 KGHSH and CDR2 LQKENI come from the germline V gene. The CDR3 sequence is 16 residues long. The CDR3 nucleotides read TGTGCCAGCTCACCTCCTCAAGGCACGAAGTTCTATGGCTACACCTTC. This codes for CASSPPQGTKFYGYTF.

This clone occurred a few times. V and J are TRBV7-9 and TRBJ2-7; 10 nucleotides align to TRBD1. V was clipped by 3 bases and J by 7 bases; unmatched bases: 6. CDR1 is SEHNR and CDR2 is FQNEAQ in the germline V gene (reference sequence). The CDR3 loop spans 14 amino acids. The CDR3, as DNA: TGTGCCAGCAGCTTTGGACAGGGGGTATTAGAGCAGTACTTC. Protein product: CASSFGQGVLEQYF.

CDR3 DNA: TGTGCCAGCTCACCGTCACAGGCACTTGGAACTAATGAAAAACTGTTTTTT. This sequence encodes CASSPSQALGTNEKLFF. The chain combines TRBV18 with TRBJ1-4; tentatively, D is TRBD1 (5 bases). The V end lost 3 bases, the J end lost 1 base, and 15 bases lay between the germline ends. This CDR3 has 17 amino acids. The germline V gene has CDR1 KGHSH and CDR2 LQKENI.

This clone appeared many times. The chain combines TRBV30 with TRBJ1-1, with D uncertain. Trimming stripped 4 bases from V and 1 base from J, with 7 bases between. The germline V gene encodes CDR1 GTSNPN and CDR2 SVGIG (reference sequence). The length of the CDR3 is 12 residues. Here the CDR3 reads CAWKRENTEAFF. DNA of the CDR3: TGTGCCTGGAAACGGGAGAACACTGAAGCTTTCTTT.

This chain joins TRBV7-2 and TRBJ2-4; D assignment may be TRBD1 or TRBD2 (5 bases each). The germline V gene has CDR1 SGHTA and CDR2 FQGNSA. V was trimmed by 5 bases and J by 8 bases, leaving 13 bases between them. This CDR3 is built from 13 residues. CDR3 DNA sequence: TGTGCCAGCAGCAGAGGGACCGGGGACATTCAGTACTTC. Protein: CASSRGTGDIQYF.

In its sample, this clone was seen once. The chain joins TRBV4-3 to TRBJ1-2, with D tentatively TRBD1 (5 bases). V gave up 1 base and J gave up 7 bases, with 22 bases separating them. CDR1 and CDR2 from the germline V gene are LGHNA and YSLEER. CDR3 length: 17 residues. CDR3 nucleotides: TGCGCCAGCAGCCAAGCTCGCAGGGTCTCGCTATACGGTGGCTACACCTTC. This codes for CASSQARRVSLYGGYTF.